These T cell receptor beta chains were read from a single sample in a study of shared clonotypes between healthy human individuals. Profiled with immunoSEQ multiplex PCR; TCRdb holds only in-frame clones, not every one. The profile shows some 690,000 clones, 90% of them singletons. Specimen: memory CD8+ T cells from PBMCs. The receptors derive from a man aged 18-30 years in good health. Some clones in this sample may be carry-over from other donors' samples. The CDR3 runs from the conserved cysteine through the conserved F or W. Fields, in order: clone size, J gene, V gene, D gene, CDR3 DNA, CDR3 protein. D genes are given only for firm matches. Clone size appears in some rows only: once, few, many, or a class for an expanded clone.

clone size: -; J gene: TRBJ2-7; V gene: TRBV7-9; D gene: -; CDR3 DNA: TGTGCCAGCAGCTCGACAGTCTACGAGCAGTACTTC; CDR3 protein: CASSSTVYEQYF
clone size: -; J gene: TRBJ2-1; V gene: TRBV5-8; D gene: -; CDR3 DNA: TGTGCCAGCAGCTTTTCGGGCGGACAGAATGAGCAGTTCTTC; CDR3 protein: CASSFSGGQNEQFF
clone size: -; J gene: TRBJ2-1; V gene: TRBV5-1; D gene: TRBD1; CDR3 DNA: TGCGCCAGCAGCCCGGACAGGGACAGGGGGGACGATGAGCAGTTCTTC; CDR3 protein: CASSPDRDRGDDEQFF
clone size: -; J gene: TRBJ2-3; V gene: TRBV7-8; D gene: -; CDR3 DNA: TGTGCCAGCAGCGTAACCCTTCTGGGGGGAACCGGCACAGATACGCAGTATTTT; CDR3 protein: CASSVTLLGGTGTDTQYF
clone size: -; J gene: TRBJ2-7; V gene: TRBV6-5; D gene: -; CDR3 DNA: TGTGCCAGCAGTTACGGGACCTCTGTGGATTACGAGCAGTACTTC; CDR3 protein: CASSYGTSVDYEQYF
clone size: -; J gene: TRBJ2-7; V gene: TRBV28; D gene: TRBD1; CDR3 DNA: TGTGCCAGCAGTACACGTCACAGGGGGTACTCCTACGAGCAGTACTTC; CDR3 protein: CASSTRHRGYSYEQYF
clone size: -; J gene: TRBJ1-1; V gene: TRBV4-1; D gene: -; CDR3 DNA: TGCGCCAGCAGCCAAGCCCAACTGGGAACTGAAGCTTTCTTT; CDR3 protein: CASSQAQLGTEAFF
clone size: -; J gene: TRBJ2-6; V gene: TRBV29-1; D gene: -; CDR3 DNA: TGCAGCGTTGTCCACTCTGGGGCCAACGTCCTGACTTTC; CDR3 protein: CSVVHSGANVLTF
clone size: -; J gene: TRBJ2-1; V gene: TRBV11-2; D gene: -; CDR3 DNA: TGTGCCAGCAGCTTAGACCTATACAATGAGCAGTTCTTC; CDR3 protein: CASSLDLYNEQFF
clone size: -; J gene: TRBJ2-5; V gene: TRBV11-2; D gene: TRBD2; CDR3 DNA: TGTGCCAGCAGTCACGGACTAGCGGGAGTCGAGACCCAGTACTTC; CDR3 protein: CASSHGLAGVETQYF
clone size: -; J gene: TRBJ2-2; V gene: TRBV6-1; D gene: -; CDR3 DNA: TGTGCCAGCAGTGGGGCAAGGAGGACAAACACCGGGGAGCTGTTTTTT; CDR3 protein: CASSGARRTNTGELFF
clone size: -; J gene: TRBJ2-3; V gene: TRBV14; D gene: -; CDR3 DNA: TGTGCCAGCAGCCAACGACTAGTGAGCGGGAGCACAGATACGCAGTATTTT; CDR3 protein: CASSQRLVSGSTDTQYF
clone size: -; J gene: TRBJ2-3; V gene: TRBV6-6; D gene: -; CDR3 DNA: TGTGCCAGCAGTAGGGGGGGCGAGGCAGATACGCAGTATTTT; CDR3 protein: CASSRGGEADTQYF
clone size: once; J gene: TRBJ2-7; V gene: TRBV18; D gene: -; CDR3 DNA: TGTGCCAGCTCACCGGGACGGAGCACCTACGAGCAGTACTTC; CDR3 protein: CASSPGRSTYEQYF
clone size: -; J gene: TRBJ2-2; V gene: TRBV27; D gene: -; CDR3 DNA: TGTGCCAGCACCCCCCAGGGGACCGGGGAGCTGTTTTTT; CDR3 protein: CASTPQGTGELFF
clone size: once; J gene: TRBJ2-1; V gene: TRBV4-3; D gene: -; CDR3 DNA: TGCGCCAGCAGCCAAGCCCGTGGCGGTTACAATGAGCAGTTCTTC; CDR3 protein: CASSQARGGYNEQFF
clone size: -; J gene: TRBJ2-7; V gene: TRBV25-1; D gene: TRBD1; CDR3 DNA: TGTGCCAGCAGTCGCGCCGGGACAGGGTTCGAGCAGTACTTC; CDR3 protein: CASSRAGTGFEQYF
clone size: -; J gene: TRBJ2-1; V gene: TRBV7-9; D gene: -; CDR3 DNA: TGTGCCAGCAGCTTAGTAGCGCAGGAGCAGTTCTTC; CDR3 protein: CASSLVAQEQFF
clone size: -; J gene: TRBJ2-1; V gene: TRBV19; D gene: TRBD2; CDR3 DNA: TGTGCCAGTAGTCCCCGGGGTAGCGGGCCCTACAATGAGCAGTTCTTC; CDR3 protein: CASSPRGSGPYNEQFF
clone size: -; J gene: TRBJ2-1; V gene: TRBV29-1; D gene: TRBD2; CDR3 DNA: TGCAGCGTTGAATACCCCTCCAGCGGGAGGGATGAGCAGTTCTTC; CDR3 protein: CSVEYPSSGRDEQFF
clone size: -; J gene: TRBJ2-1; V gene: TRBV6-1; D gene: -; CDR3 DNA: TGTGCCAGCAGTGAGGACAGGTGGAAGGAGGGGCGGAATGAGCAGTTCTTC; CDR3 protein: CASSEDRWKEGRNEQFF
clone size: many; J gene: TRBJ1-1; V gene: TRBV27; D gene: -; CDR3 DNA: TGTGCCAGCAGTTTCTCGATTGGGGGAGGCACTGAAGCTTTCTTT; CDR3 protein: CASSFSIGGGTEAFF
clone size: -; J gene: TRBJ2-7; V gene: TRBV5-4; D gene: TRBD2; CDR3 DNA: TGTGCCAGCAGCTTTCCGACTAGCGGGAGCCACGAGCAGTACTTC; CDR3 protein: CASSFPTSGSHEQYF
clone size: -; J gene: TRBJ2-3; V gene: TRBV5-1; D gene: TRBD2; CDR3 DNA: TGCGCCAGCGGCTTAACAACTAGCGGGACTAGCACAGATACGCAGTATTTT; CDR3 protein: CASGLTTSGTSTDTQYF
clone size: -; J gene: TRBJ2-7; V gene: TRBV19; D gene: -; CDR3 DNA: TGTGCCAGTAGTATGGGAAACCCCTTTGCCTACGAGCAGTACTTC; CDR3 protein: CASSMGNPFAYEQYF
clone size: -; J gene: TRBJ2-1; V gene: TRBV6-1; D gene: TRBD1; CDR3 DNA: TGTGCCAGCAGTGCCACAGGGGCGAGCTCCTACAATGAGCAGTTCTTC; CDR3 protein: CASSATGASSYNEQFF
clone size: -; J gene: TRBJ2-7; V gene: TRBV13; D gene: TRBD2; CDR3 DNA: TGTGCCAGCAGCCGGGAGCGGGGGACCTACGAGCAGTACTTC; CDR3 protein: CASSRERGTYEQYF